This T cell receptor beta chain emerged from a study of T cell responses to AZD1222 COVID-19 vaccine. Study-level findings and limits: At baseline, just a handful of AZD1222 recipients tested seropositive. Most donors were white British, females outnumbered males, and clonal diversity was possibly underestimated. Spike was spanned by vaccine-associated CD4 TCRs, which were dominant at 160-218 and 743-854.

Pooled together were second doses at about 4 or about 12 weeks. The repertoire was sequenced with immunoSEQ multiplex PCR; TCRdb's copy has only in-frame clones and lacks some. This table holds 78,000 or so clones, around 80% found once. As for this clone: As yet, its antigen is unknown.

The germline V gene has CDR1 KGHSH and CDR2 LQKENI. The CDR3 is 16 amino acids. Trimming removed 3 bases from V and 2 bases from J, with 15 bases in between. Specimen: peripheral blood, collected 28 days after the second AZD1222 dose. This clonotype was sampled from an adult who received the AZD1222 COVID-19 vaccine. This rearrangement joins TRBV18 to TRBJ2-3; D ambiguous. Here the CDR3 DNA reads TGTGCCAGCTCACCGATCGAATACTTAGTCACAGATACGCAGTATTTT. Its protein product is CASSPIEYLVTDTQYF.